This T cell receptor (beta chain) was found in a study of T cell responses to AZD1222 COVID-19 vaccine. About the research overall: Second doses that came at about 4 or about 12 weeks were put together. General study findings and limits: Once two AZD1222 doses were given, Spike-specific TCR breadth and depth went up. Donors were chiefly white British, with a greater number of females, and clonal diversity was perhaps underestimated. Reports say nearly half of spike-specific TCRs go after unmutated variant regions.

Assay used: immunoSEQ multiplex PCR; TCRdb lists only in-frame clones, some missing. There are some 200,000 clones in the sample; approximately 91% occur only once, and over 0.85% lies in the top ten. Worth noting for this clone: Its cognate antigen is unknown.

Germline-derived CDR1 and CDR2 are KGHSH and LQKENI. The V end lost 6 bases, the J end lost 1 base, and 9 bases lay between the germline ends. The CDR3 has 14 residues. This clonotype was sampled from an adult in good health. This specimen consisted of peripheral blood, obtained on day 0 of AZD1222 vaccination. The V call is TRBV18, the J call TRBJ2-2, with D perhaps TRBD1 (6 bases). For the CDR3, the DNA is TGTGCCAGCTCTGGGACATGGAACACCGGGGAGCTGTTTTTT. It yields the protein CASSGTWNTGELFF.